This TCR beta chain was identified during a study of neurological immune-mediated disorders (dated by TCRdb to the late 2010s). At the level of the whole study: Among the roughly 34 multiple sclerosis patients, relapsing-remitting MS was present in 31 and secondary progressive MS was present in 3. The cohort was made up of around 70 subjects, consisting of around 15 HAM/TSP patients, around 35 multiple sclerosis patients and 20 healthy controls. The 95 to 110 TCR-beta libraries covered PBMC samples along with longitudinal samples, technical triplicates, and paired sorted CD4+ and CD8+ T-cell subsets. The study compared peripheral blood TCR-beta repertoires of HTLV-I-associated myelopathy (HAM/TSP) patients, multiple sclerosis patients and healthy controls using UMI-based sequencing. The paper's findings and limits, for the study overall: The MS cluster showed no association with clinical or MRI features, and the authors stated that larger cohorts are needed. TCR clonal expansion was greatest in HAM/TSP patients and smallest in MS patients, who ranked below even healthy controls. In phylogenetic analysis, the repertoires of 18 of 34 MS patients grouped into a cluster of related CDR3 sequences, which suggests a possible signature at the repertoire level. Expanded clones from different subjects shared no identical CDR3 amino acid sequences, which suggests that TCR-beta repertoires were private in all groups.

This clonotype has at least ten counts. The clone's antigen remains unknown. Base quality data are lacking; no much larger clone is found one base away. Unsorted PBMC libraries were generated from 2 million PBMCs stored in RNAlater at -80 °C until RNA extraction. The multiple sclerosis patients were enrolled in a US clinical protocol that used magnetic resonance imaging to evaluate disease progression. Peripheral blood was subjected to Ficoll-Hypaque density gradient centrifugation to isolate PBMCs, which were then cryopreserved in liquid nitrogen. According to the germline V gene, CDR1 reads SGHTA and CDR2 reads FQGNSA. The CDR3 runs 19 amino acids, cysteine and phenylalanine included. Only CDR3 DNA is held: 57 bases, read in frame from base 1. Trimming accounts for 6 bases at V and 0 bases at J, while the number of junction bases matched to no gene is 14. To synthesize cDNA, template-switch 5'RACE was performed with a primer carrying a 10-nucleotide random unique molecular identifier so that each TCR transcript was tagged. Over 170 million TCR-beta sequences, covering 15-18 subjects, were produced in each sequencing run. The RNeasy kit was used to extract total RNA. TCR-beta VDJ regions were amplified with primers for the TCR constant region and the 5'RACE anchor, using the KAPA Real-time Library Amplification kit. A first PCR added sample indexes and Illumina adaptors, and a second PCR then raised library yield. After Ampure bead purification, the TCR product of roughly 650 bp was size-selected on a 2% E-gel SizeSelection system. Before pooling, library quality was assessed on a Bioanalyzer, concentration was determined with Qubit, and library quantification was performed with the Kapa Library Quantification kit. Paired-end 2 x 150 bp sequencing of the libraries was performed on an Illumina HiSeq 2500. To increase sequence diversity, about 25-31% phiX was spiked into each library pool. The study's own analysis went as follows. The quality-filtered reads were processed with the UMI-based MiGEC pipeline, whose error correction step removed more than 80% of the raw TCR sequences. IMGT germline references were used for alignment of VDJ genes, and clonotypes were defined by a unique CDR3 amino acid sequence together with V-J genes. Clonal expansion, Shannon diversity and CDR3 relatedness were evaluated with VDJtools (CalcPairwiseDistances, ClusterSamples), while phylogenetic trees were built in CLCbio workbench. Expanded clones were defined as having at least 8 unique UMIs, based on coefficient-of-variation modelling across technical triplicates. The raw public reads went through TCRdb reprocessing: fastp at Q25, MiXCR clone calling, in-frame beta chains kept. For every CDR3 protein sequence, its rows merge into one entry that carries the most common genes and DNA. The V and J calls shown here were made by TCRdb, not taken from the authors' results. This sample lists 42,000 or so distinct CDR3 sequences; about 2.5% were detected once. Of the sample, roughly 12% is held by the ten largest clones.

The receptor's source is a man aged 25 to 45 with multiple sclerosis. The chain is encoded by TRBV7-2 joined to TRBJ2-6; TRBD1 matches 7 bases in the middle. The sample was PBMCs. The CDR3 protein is CASRLRGGQVDSGANVLTF. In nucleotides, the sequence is TGTGCCAGCAGGTTAAGGGGCGGACAGGTTGACTCTGGGGCCAACGTCCTGACTTTC.